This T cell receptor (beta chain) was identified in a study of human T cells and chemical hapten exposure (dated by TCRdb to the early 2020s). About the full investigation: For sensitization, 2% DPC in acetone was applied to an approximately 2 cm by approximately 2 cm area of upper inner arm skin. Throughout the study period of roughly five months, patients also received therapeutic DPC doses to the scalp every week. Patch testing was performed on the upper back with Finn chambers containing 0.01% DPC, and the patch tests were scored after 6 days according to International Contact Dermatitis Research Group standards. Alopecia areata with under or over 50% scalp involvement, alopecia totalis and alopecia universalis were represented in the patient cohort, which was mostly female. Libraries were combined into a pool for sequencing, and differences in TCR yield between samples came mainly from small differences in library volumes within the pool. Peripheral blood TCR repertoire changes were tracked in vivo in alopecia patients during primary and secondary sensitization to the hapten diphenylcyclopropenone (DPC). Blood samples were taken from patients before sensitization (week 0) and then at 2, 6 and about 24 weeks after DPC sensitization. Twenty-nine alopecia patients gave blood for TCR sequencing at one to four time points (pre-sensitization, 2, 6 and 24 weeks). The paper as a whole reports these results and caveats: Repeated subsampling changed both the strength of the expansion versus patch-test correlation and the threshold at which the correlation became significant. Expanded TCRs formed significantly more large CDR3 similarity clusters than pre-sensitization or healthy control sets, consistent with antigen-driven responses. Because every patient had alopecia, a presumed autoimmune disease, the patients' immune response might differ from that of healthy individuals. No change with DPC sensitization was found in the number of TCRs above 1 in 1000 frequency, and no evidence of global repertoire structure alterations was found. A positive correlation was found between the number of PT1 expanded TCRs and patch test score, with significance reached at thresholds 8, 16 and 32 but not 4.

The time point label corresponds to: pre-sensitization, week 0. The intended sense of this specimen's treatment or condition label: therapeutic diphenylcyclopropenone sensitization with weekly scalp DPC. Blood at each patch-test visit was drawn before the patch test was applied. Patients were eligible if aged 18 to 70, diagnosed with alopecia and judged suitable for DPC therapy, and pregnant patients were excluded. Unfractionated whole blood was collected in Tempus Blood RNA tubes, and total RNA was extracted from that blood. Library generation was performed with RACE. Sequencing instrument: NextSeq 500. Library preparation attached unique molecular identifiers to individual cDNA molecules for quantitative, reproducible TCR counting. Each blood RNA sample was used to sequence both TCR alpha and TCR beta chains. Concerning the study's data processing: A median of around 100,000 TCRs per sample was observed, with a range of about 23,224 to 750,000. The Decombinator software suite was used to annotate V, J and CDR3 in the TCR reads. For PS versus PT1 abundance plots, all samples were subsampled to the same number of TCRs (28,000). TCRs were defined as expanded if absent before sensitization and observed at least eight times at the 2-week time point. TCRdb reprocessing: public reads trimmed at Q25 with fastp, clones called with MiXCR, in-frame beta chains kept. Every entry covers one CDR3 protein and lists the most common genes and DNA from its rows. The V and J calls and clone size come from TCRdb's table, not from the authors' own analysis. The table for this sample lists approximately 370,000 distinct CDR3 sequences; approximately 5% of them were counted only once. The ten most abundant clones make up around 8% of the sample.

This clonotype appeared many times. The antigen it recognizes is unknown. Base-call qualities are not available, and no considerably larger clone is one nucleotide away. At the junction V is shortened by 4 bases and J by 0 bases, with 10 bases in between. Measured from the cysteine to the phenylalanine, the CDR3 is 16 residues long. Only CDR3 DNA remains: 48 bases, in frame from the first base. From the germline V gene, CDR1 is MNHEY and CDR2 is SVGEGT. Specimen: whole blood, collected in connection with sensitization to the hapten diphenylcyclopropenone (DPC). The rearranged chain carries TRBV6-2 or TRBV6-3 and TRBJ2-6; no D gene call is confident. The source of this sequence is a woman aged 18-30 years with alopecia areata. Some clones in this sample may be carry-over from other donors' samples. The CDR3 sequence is CASSWGKYSGANVLTF. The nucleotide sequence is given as TGTGCCAGCAGTTGGGGAAAATACTCTGGGGCCAACGTCCTGACTTTC.